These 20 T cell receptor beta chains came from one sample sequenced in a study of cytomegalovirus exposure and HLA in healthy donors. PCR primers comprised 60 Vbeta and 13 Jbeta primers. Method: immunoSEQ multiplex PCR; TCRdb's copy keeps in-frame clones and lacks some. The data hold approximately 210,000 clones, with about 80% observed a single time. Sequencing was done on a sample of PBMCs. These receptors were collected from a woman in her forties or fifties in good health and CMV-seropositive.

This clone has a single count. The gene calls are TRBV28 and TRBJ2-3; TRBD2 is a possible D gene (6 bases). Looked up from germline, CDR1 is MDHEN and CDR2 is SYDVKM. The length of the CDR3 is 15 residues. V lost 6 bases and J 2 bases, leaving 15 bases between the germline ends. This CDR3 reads CASSSAGTPTDTQYF. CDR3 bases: TGTGCCAGCAGCTCTGCGGGGACCCCCACAGATACGCAGTATTTT.

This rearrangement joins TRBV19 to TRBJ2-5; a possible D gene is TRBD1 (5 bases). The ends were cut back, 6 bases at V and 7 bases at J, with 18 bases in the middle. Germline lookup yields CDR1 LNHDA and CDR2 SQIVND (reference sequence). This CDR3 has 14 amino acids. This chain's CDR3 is CASRKGDPGGTQYF. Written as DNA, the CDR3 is TGTGCCAGTAGGAAAGGGGATCCGGGTGGGACCCAGTACTTC.

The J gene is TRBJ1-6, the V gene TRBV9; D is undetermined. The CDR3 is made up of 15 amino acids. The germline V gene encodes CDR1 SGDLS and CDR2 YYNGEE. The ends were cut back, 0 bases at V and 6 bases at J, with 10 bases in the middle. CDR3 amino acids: CASSVEARGNSPLHF. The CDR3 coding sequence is TGTGCCAGCAGCGTAGAAGCACGAGGTAATTCACCCCTCCACTTT.

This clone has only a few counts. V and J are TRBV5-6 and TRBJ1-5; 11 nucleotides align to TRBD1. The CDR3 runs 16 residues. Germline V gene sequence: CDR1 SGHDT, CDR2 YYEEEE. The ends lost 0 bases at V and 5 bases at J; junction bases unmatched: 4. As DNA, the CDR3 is TGTGCCAGCAGCTTGGCGGGACAGGGGGTCTATCAGCCCCAGCATTTT. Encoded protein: CASSLAGQGVYQPQHF. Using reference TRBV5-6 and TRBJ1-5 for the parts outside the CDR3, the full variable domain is DAGVTQSPTHLIKTRGQQVTLRCSPKSGHDTVSWYQQALGQGPQFIFQYYEEEERQRGNFPDRFSGHQFPNYSSELNVNALLLGDSALYLCASSLAGQGVYQPQHFGDGTRLSIL.

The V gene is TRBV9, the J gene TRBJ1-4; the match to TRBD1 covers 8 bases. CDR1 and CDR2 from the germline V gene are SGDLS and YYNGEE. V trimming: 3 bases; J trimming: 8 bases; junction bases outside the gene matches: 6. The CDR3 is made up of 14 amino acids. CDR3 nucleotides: TGTGCCAGCAGCGCAACACAGGGGGTAGAAAAACTGTTTTTT. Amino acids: CASSATQGVEKLFF.

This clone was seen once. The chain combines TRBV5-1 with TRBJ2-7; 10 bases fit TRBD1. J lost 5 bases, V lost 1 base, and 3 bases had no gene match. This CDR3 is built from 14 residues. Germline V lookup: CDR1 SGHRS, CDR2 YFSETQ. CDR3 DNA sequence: TGCGCCAGCAGCTTGTTGGACAGGGGGAACGAGCAGTACTTC. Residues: CASSLLDRGNEQYF. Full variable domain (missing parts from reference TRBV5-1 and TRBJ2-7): KAGVTQTPRYLIKTRGQQVTLSCSPISGHRSVSWYQQTPGQGLQFLFEYFSETQRNKGNFPGRFSGRQFSNSRSEMNVSTLELGDSALYLCASSLLDRGNEQYFGPGTRLTVT.

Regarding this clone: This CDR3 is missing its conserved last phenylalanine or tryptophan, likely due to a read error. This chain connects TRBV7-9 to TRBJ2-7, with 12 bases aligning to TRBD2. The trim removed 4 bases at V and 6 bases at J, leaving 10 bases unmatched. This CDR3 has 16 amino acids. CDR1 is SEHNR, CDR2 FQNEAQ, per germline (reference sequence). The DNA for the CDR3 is TGTGCCAGCAGCTCCTTAACTAGCGGGGGGAGGCGCGAGCAGTACCTC. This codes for CASSSLTSGGRREQYL.

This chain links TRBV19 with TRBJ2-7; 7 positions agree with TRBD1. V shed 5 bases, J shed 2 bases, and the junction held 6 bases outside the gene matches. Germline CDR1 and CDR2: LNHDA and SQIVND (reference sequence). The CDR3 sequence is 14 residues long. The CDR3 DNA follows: TGTGCCAGTAGTCCCGCCGGGACAGCCTACGAGCAGTACTTC. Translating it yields CASSPAGTAYEQYF. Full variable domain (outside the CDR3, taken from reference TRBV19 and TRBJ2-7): DGGITQSPKYLFRKEGQNVTLSCEQNLNHDAMYWYRQDPGQGLRLIYYSQIVNDFQKGDIAEGYSVSREKKESFPLTVTSAQKNPTAFYLCASSPAGTAYEQYFGPGTRLTVT.

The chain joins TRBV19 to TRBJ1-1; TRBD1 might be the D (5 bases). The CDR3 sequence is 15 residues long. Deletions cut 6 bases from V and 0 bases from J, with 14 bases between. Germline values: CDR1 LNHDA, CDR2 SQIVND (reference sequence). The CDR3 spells CASRWGVGMNTEAFF. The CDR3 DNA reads TGTGCCAGTAGATGGGGGGTTGGAATGAACACTGAAGCTTTCTTT.

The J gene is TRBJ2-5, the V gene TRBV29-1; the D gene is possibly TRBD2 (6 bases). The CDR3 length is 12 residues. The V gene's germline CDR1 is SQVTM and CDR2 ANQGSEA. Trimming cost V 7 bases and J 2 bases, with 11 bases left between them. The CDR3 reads CSARRGQETQYF. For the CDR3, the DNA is TGCAGCGCGCGACGGGGGCAAGAGACCCAGTACTTC.

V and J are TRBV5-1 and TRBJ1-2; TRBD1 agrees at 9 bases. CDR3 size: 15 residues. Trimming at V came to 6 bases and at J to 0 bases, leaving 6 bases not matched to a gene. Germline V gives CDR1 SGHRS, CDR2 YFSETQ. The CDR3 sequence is CASTGTGLTNYGYTF. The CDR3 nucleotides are TGCGCCAGCACCGGGACAGGGCTAACTAACTATGGCTACACCTTC.

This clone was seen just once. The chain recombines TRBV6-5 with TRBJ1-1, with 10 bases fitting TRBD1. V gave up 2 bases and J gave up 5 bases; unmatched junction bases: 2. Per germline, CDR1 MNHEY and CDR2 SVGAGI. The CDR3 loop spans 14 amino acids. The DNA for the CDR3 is TGTGCCAGCAGTTACGGACAGGGGGGGACTGAAGCTTTCTTT. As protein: CASSYGQGGTEAFF.

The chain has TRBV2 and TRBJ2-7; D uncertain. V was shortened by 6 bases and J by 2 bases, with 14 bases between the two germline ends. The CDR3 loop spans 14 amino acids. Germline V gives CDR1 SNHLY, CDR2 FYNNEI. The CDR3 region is CASRPERLAYEQYF. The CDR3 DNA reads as TGTGCCAGCAGGCCCGAGAGGCTAGCCTACGAGCAGTACTTC. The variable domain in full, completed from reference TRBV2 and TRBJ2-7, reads EPEVTQTPSHQVTQMGQEVILRCVPISNHLYFYWYRQILGQKVEFLVSFYNNEISEKSEIFDDQFSVERPDGSNFTLKIRSTKLEDSAMYFCASRPERLAYEQYFGPGTRLTVT.

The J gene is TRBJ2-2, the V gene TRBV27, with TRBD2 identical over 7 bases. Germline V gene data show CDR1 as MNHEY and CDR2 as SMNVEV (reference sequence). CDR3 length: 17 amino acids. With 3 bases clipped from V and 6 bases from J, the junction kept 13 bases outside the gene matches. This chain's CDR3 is CASSFSELAGLPGELFF. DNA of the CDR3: TGTGCCAGCAGTTTTAGTGAGTTAGCGGGCTTGCCCGGGGAGCTGTTTTTT.

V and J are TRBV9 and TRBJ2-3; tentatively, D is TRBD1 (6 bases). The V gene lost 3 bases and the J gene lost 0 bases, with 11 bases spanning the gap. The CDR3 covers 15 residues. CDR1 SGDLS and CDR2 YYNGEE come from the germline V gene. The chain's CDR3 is CASSDTGPSTDTQYF. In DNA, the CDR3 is TGTGCCAGCAGCGATACAGGGCCCAGCACAGATACGCAGTATTTT. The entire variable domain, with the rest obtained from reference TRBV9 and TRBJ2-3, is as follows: DSGVTQTPKHLITATGQRVTLRCSPRSGDLSVYWYQQSLDQGLQFLIQYYNGEERAKGNILERFSAQQFPDLHSELNLSSLELGDSALYFCASSDTGPSTDTQYFGPGTRLTVL.

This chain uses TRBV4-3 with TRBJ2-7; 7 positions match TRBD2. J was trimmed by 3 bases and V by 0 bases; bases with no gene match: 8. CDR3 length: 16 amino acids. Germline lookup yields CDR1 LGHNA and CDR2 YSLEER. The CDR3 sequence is CASSQDGLRGFYEQYF. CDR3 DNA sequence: TGCGCCAGCAGCCAAGATGGGTTGCGGGGGTTCTACGAGCAGTACTTC.

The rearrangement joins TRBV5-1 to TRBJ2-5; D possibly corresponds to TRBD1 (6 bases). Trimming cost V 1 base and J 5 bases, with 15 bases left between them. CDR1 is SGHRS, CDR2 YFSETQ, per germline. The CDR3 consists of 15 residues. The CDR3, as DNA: TGCGCCAGCAGCTTGAGCAGGGGAGAGGGGGAGACCCAGTACTTC. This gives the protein CASSLSRGEGETQYF.

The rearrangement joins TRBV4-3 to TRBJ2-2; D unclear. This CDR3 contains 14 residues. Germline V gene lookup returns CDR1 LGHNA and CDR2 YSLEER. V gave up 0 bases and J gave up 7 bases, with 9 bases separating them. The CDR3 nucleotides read TGCGCCAGCAGCCAAGATCCGGGTAGCGGGGAGCTGTTTTTT. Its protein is CASSQDPGSGELFF.

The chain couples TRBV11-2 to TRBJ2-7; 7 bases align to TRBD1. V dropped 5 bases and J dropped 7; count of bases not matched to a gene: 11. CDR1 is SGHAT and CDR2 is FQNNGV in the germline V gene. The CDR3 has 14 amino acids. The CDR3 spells CASSREGGVREQYF. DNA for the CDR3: TGTGCCAGCAGCAGAGAAGGGGGCGTTAGGGAGCAGTACTTC.

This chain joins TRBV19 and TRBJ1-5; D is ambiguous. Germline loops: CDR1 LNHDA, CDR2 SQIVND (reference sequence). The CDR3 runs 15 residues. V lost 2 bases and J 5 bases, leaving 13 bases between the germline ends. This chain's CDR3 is CASSIRGPRHQPQHF. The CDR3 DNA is TGTGCCAGTAGTATAAGAGGGCCTCGGCATCAGCCCCAGCATTTT.